One and the same sample provided the 15 T cell receptor beta chains below, sequenced in a study of blood T cell repertoires in COVID-19. Here immunoSEQ multiplex PCR was the method, and the copy in TCRdb shows in-frame clones only, minus some. The data hold some 260,000 clones, with around nine tenths observed a single time. The sample taken for sequencing was peripheral blood. The receptor set was obtained from a woman aged 70-85 years with COVID-19, enrolled during active disease.

The genes are TRBV30 and TRBJ1-5; 10 positions match TRBD1. The CDR3 totals 16 residues. V shed 3 bases, J shed 4 bases, and the junction held 9 bases outside the gene matches. Per germline, CDR1 GTSNPN and CDR2 SVGIG (reference sequence). In DNA, the CDR3 is TGTGCCTGGAGCTATCAGACAGGGGGCGAGAATCAGCCCCAGCATTTT. This sequence encodes CAWSYQTGGENQPQHF.

The chain joins TRBV28 to TRBJ1-5, with 7 bases aligning to TRBD1. Germline V gene sequence: CDR1 MDHEN, CDR2 SYDVKM. This CDR3 is 16 amino acids long. V shed 6 bases, J shed 2 bases, and the junction held 10 bases outside the gene matches. This chain's CDR3 is CASRHRQGGRNQPQHF. For the CDR3, the DNA is TGTGCCAGCAGGCACCGACAGGGTGGACGCAATCAGCCCCAGCATTTT. Together with reference TRBV28 and TRBJ1-5, the CDR3 gives the full variable domain: DVKVTQSSRYLVKRTGEKVFLECVQDMDHENMFWYRQDPGLGLRLIYFSYDVKMKEKGDIPEGYSVSREKKERFSLILESASTNQTSMYLCASRHRQGGRNQPQHFGDGTRLSIL.

This clone has only one observation. The V gene is TRBV29-1, the J gene TRBJ1-2, with D possibly matching TRBD1 (6 bases). V was trimmed by 7 bases and J by 8 bases, leaving 14 bases between them. Germline loops: CDR1 SQVTM, CDR2 ANQGSEA. CDR3 length: 11 residues. Written as DNA, the CDR3 is TGCAGCGATGGGGGCAGGGGAGGCTACACCTTC. This translates into CSDGGRGGYTF.

This clone has a single count. The chain has TRBV19 and TRBJ1-1; maybe TRBD1 (6 bases). The germline CDR1 and CDR2 sequences are LNHDA and SQIVND (reference sequence). V lost 9 bases to trimming and J lost 6 bases, with 17 bases between them. The CDR3 extends over 13 amino acids. CDR3 bases: TGTGCCAGCGGATCACAGGGTCGCGCTGAAGCTTTCTTT. Protein sequence: CASGSQGRAEAFF.

The gene calls are TRBV25-1 and TRBJ1-2; TRBD1 matches 7 bases. Losses at the gene ends were 5 bases for V and 4 bases for J; bases not matched to a gene: 13. The CDR3 sequence is 16 residues long. Germline CDR1 reads MGHDK; CDR2 reads SYGVNS. Here the CDR3 DNA reads TGTGCCAGCAGTACCGAGGGAACCGGGACAGTCTATGGCTACACCTTC. It specifies CASSTEGTGTVYGYTF.

The V call is TRBV3-1 (or the pseudogene TRBV3-2), the J call TRBJ1-6; 7 bases are a match to TRBD1. The germline V gene has CDR1 LGHDT and CDR2 YNNKEL (reference sequence). The ends lost 6 bases at V and 6 bases at J; junction bases unmatched: 11. The CDR3 has 16 amino acids. The CDR3 region is CASRLSTGEANSPLHF. The CDR3 DNA sequence: TGTGCCAGCAGACTCTCTACAGGGGAGGCTAATTCACCCCTCCACTTT.

The gene calls are TRBV9 and TRBJ2-1; TRBD1 matches 9 bases. The CDR3 is made up of 15 amino acids. Germline lookup yields CDR1 SGDLS and CDR2 YYNGEE. Losses at the gene ends were 3 bases for V and 6 bases for J; bases not matched to a gene: 7. The CDR3 DNA is TGTGCCAGCAGCGGGACCGGGACAGGGCTCAATGAGCAGTTCTTC. Protein sequence: CASSGTGTGLNEQFF.

The rearrangement links TRBV19 to TRBJ2-2; 8 bases align to TRBD1. The length of the CDR3 is 16 residues. Trimming took 7 bases from V and 0 from J; bases not matched to a gene: 7. Germline V gene data show CDR1 as LNHDA and CDR2 as SQIVND (reference sequence). CDR3 protein: CASTTRTGTNTGELFF. Written as DNA, the CDR3 is TGTGCCAGTACCACCAGGACAGGGACGAACACCGGGGAGCTGTTTTTT.

The chain joins TRBV21-1 to TRBJ1-2; TRBD1, the table's D call, lacks a check against the DNA. TRBV21-1 is labeled a pseudogene. CDR3 length equals 13 residues. Written as DNA, the CDR3 is TGTGCCAGCAGCAATTGGGAAGGGGATGGCTACACCTTC. Encoded protein: CASSNWEGDGYTF.

The rearrangement joins TRBV5-1 to TRBJ2-2; 9 bases fit TRBD1. J lost 8 bases, V lost 4 bases, and 6 bases had no gene match. Germline assignment: CDR1 SGHRS and CDR2 YFSETQ. The CDR3 is 14 residues long. This CDR3 is CASSTPQGAGELFF. CDR3 coding DNA: TGCGCCAGCAGCACACCACAGGGGGCGGGGGAGCTGTTTTTT.

The chain carries TRBV29-1 and TRBJ2-2, with 9 bases that match TRBD2. CDR3 length equals 13 residues. V lost 4 bases and J lost 7; bases outside the gene matches: 4. Germline CDR1 and CDR2: SQVTM and ANQGSEA. The CDR3 nucleotides are TGCAGCGTTGGGACTAGCGATGGCGGGGAGCTGTTTTTT. Translation: CSVGTSDGGELFF.

The chain joins TRBV5-5 to TRBJ2-5, with 9 bases matching TRBD1. Per the germline V gene, CDR1 is SGHKS and CDR2 is YYEKEE (reference sequence). V lost 5 bases, J lost 4 bases, and 6 bases stayed unmatched. The CDR3 covers 14 residues. The CDR3 here is CASSPGTGIETQYF. The DNA for the CDR3 is TGTGCCAGCAGTCCCGGGACAGGGATAGAGACCCAGTACTTC.

The chain links TRBV28 to TRBJ2-5; D unclear. Trimming pared 2 bases from V and 0 bases from J, leaving 4 bases between. Germline CDR1 is MDHEN and CDR2 is SYDVKM. The CDR3 spans 13 residues. Written as DNA, the CDR3 is TGTGCCAGCAGTTTACATCACCAAGAGACCCAGTACTTC. Its protein is CASSLHHQETQYF.

The table lists this clone with a few counts. V is TRBV2 and J is TRBJ1-5, with TRBD1 as a possible D gene (6 bases). The CDR3 is made up of 15 amino acids. In germline, CDR1 is SNHLY, CDR2 FYNNEI. V shed 3 bases and J shed 3 bases, with 12 bases lying between them. CDR3 protein: CASSEGQTNNQPQHF. The CDR3 DNA sequence: TGTGCCAGCAGTGAGGGACAAACAAACAATCAGCCCCAGCATTTT.

The chain recombines TRBV5-4 with TRBJ1-2; D ambiguous. Per germline, CDR1 SGHNT and CDR2 YYREEE (reference sequence). The CDR3 contains 14 residues. V gave up 4 bases and J gave up 4 bases, with 14 bases separating them. The CDR3 here is CASSPRREFYGYTF. The CDR3 DNA reads as TGTGCCAGCAGCCCACGGCGGGAATTCTATGGCTACACCTTC.